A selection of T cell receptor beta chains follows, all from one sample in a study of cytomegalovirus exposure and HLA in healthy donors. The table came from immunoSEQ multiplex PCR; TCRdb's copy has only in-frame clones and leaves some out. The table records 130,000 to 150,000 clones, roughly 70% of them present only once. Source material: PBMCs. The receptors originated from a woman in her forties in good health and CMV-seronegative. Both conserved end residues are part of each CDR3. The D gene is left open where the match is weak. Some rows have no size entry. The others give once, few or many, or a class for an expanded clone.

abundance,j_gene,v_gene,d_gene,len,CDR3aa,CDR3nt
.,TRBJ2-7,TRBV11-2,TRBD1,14,CASTEGQGLHEQYF,TGTGCCAGCACGGAGGGACAGGGTCTACACGAGCAGTACTTC
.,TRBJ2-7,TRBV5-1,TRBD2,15,CASSLGGTRVYEQYF,TGCGCCAGCAGCTTGGGAGGGACTAGAGTTTACGAGCAGTACTTC
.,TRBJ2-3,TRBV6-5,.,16,CASSSAMGASTDTQYF,TGTGCCAGCAGTTCCGCGATGGGGGCTAGCACAGATACGCAGTATTTT
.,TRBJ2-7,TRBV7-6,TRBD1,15,CASSLEGQGVYEQYF,TGTGCCAGCAGCCTAGAGGGACAGGGGGTGTACGAGCAGTACTTC
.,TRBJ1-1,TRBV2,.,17,CASSVYRFRAGTTEAFF,TGTGCCAGCAGTGTTTACCGGTTTCGGGCGGGTACCACTGAAGCTTTCTTT
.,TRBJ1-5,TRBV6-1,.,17,CASSESPGESGNQPQHF,TGTGCCAGCAGTGAATCCCCAGGGGAGTCAGGCAATCAGCCCCAGCATTTT
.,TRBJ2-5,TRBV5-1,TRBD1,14,CASSTRDRKETQYF,TGCGCCAGCAGCACCCGGGACAGAAAAGAGACCCAGTACTTC
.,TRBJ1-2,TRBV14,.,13,CASSLGLIGGYTF,TGTGCCAGCAGCCTTGGACTAATAGGTGGCTACACCTTC
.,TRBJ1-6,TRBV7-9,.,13,CSSSVDFNSPLHF,TGTTCCAGCAGCGTAGACTTTAATTCACCCCTCCACTTT
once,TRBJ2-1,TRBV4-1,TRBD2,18,CASSQEPPRAGGWNEQFF,TGCGCCAGCAGCCAAGAGCCCCCCCGAGCGGGAGGGTGGAATGAGCAGTTCTTC
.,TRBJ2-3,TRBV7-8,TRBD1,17,CASSPQKTGQVTDTQYF,TGTGCCAGCAGCCCCCAAAAAACGGGACAGGTGACAGATACGCAGTATTTT
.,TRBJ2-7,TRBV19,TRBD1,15,CASSIRATGFHEQYF,TGTGCCAGTAGTATTCGAGCGACAGGGTTCCACGAGCAGTACTTC
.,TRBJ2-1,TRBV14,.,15,CASSLVAEIYNEQFF,TGTGCCAGCAGCCTAGTAGCGGAGATATACAATGAGCAGTTCTTC
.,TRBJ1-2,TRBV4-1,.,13,CASSQDAGHGYTF,TGCGCCAGCAGCCAAGATGCAGGGCATGGCTACACCTTC
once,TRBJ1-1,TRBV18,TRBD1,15,CASSRGDRESAEAFF,TGTGCCAGCTCTCGGGGGGACAGGGAATCGGCTGAAGCTTTCTTT
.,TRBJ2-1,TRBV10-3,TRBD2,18,CAISGRGVAGGSYNEQFF,TGTGCCATCAGTGGTAGGGGAGTAGCGGGAGGATCCTACAATGAGCAGTTCTTC
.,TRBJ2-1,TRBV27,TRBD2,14,CASSLQAQRGWQFF,TGTGCCAGCAGCTTACAGGCCCAGCGGGGCTGGCAGTTCTTC
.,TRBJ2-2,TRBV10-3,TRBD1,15,CAIRGTGRLDGELFF,TGTGCCATCAGAGGGACAGGGCGGCTTGACGGGGAGCTGTTTTTT
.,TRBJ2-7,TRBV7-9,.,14,CASSLVSDSYEQYF,TGTGCCAGCAGCTTAGTCTCGGACAGCTACGAGCAGTACTTC
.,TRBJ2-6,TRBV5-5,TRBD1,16,CASSSTGSSGANVLTF,TGTGCCAGCAGCTCGACAGGGTCCTCTGGGGCCAACGTCCTGACTTTC
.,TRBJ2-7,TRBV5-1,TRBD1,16,CASSLSGTGVSYEQYF,TGCGCCAGCAGCTTATCCGGGACAGGGGTTTCGTACGAGCAGTACTTC
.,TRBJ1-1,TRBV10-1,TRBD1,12,CASSRQGGEAFF,TGCGCCAGCAGTCGACAGGGCGGTGAAGCTTTCTTT
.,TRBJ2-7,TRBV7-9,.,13,CASSLSNGGEQYF,TGTGCCAGCAGCCTCTCTAACGGGGGAGAGCAGTACTTC
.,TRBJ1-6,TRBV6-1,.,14,CATSDSSYNSPLHF,TGTGCCACCTCTGATAGCTCCTATAATTCACCCCTCCACTTT
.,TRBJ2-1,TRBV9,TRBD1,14,CASSPGQGANEQFF,TGTGCCAGCAGCCCAGGACAGGGGGCAAATGAGCAGTTCTTC
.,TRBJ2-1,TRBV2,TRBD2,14,CASSVASGGVRQFF,TGTGCCAGCAGTGTGGCTAGCGGGGGGGTGAGGCAGTTCTTC
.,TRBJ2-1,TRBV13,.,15,CASSPTGHTYNEQFF,TGTGCCAGCAGCCCAACAGGACATACCTACAATGAGCAGTTCTTC
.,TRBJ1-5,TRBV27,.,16,CASSLYPQGYNQPQHF,TGTGCCAGCAGTTTATACCCCCAGGGGTACAATCAGCCCCAGCATTTT
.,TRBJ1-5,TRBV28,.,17,CASSFALASPGNQPQHF,TGTGCCAGCAGTTTTGCCCTGGCCTCTCCTGGCAATCAGCCCCAGCATTTT
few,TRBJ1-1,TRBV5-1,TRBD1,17,CASSLTGGRGLNTEAFF,TGCGCCAGCAGCTTGACAGGGGGTCGAGGCTTGAACACTGAAGCTTTCTTT
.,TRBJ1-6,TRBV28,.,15,CASSPLRGYNSPLHF,TGTGCCAGCAGTCCACTTCGGGGCTATAATTCACCCCTCCACTTT
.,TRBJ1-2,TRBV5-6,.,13,CASSFQGFSGYTF,TGTGCCAGCAGCTTCCAGGGTTTTTCCGGCTACACCTTC
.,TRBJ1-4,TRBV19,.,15,CASSTSRVTNEKLFF,TGTGCCAGTAGCACATCCCGGGTAACTAATGAAAAACTGTTTTTT
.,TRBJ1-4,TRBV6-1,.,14,CASRTGATNEKLFF,TGTGCCAGCCGAACCGGTGCAACTAATGAAAAACTGTTTTTT
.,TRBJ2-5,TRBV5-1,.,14,CASSLGRTEETQYF,TGCGCCAGCAGCTTGGGGCGGACTGAAGAGACCCAGTACTTC